These 5 T cell receptor beta chains share one sample of origin, sequenced in a study of T-cell memory formation after mild COVID-19. TCRdb used MiXCR to reprocess the 5' RACE reads, holding one entry per CDR3 protein. Of 200,000 to 300,000 distinct CDR3 sequences in the sample, 16% are singletons; the top ten hold around 23%. Material: PBMCs or a T cell subset sorted from them (not recorded which). These receptor sequences come from a young man who had mild COVID-19 (a few samples of this study predate the infection). Cell type and time point are not known.

This clonotype showed up just a few times. This chain connects TRBV19 to TRBJ1-1; D gene ambiguous. Germline CDR1 is LNHDA and CDR2 is SQIVND (reference sequence). CDR3 length: 14 residues. V shed 5 bases and J shed 1 base, with 11 bases lying between them. CDR3 protein: CASSQPVSNTEAFF. In DNA, the CDR3 is TGTGCCAGTAGTCAACCAGTCTCGAACACTGAAGCTTTCTTT. The whole variable domain, remainder taken from reference TRBV19 and TRBJ1-1, is DGGITQSPKYLFRKEGQNVTLSCEQNLNHDAMYWYRQDPGQGLRLIYYSQIVNDFQKGDIAEGYSVSREKKESFPLTVTSAQKNPTAFYLCASSQPVSNTEAFFGQGTRLTVV.

The sample holds a few counts of this clonotype. The chain carries TRBV7-8 and TRBJ1-1; 7 bases align to TRBD1. Germline-derived CDR1 and CDR2 are SGHVS and FQNEAQ. With V trimmed by 5 bases and J by 5 bases, 14 bases remained unmatched. There are 16 residues in the CDR3. CDR3 nucleotides: TGTGCCAGCAGCACCACACCAAGGGGGCTTAGGACTGAAGCTTTCTTT. Amino acid sequence: CASSTTPRGLRTEAFF.

The genes are TRBV28 and TRBJ2-3; D is ambiguous. The ends were cut back, 6 bases at V and 2 bases at J, with 12 bases in the middle. The CDR3 spans 14 residues. Germline V lookup: CDR1 MDHEN, CDR2 SYDVKM. The DNA of the CDR3 is TGTGCCAGCAGCCTCCCTGGGGACACAGATACGCAGTATTTT. This gives the protein CASSLPGDTDTQYF.

This clonotype was found a few times. V usage is TRBV7-6 and J usage is TRBJ2-1, with 8 bases identical to TRBD1. V was clipped by 5 bases and J by 7 bases; unmatched bases: 7. Germline V CDR1 and CDR2: SGHVS, FNYEAQ. This CDR3 comprises 14 residues. CDR3 nucleotides: TGTGCCAGCAGCCCCGGCAGGGGGCTTAATGAGCAGTTCTTC. Its protein product is CASSPGRGLNEQFF.

In its sample, this clonotype was seen a few times. The chain joins TRBV5-1 to TRBJ1-2; D call uncertain. CDR3 length: 14 residues. Trimming took 0 bases from V and 7 from J, leaving 13 bases between them. In germline, CDR1 is SGHRS, CDR2 YFSETQ. For the CDR3, the DNA is TGCGCCAGCAGCTTGGCCGGTCGAGGGAGTGGCTACACCTTC. Its protein product is CASSLAGRGSGYTF.